The 28 T cell receptor beta chains below come from one sample, sequenced in a study of blood T cells in healthy people across ages. The use of a sample-barcoded 5' primer and a J-beta primer mix characterized a second PCR of about 6 to 12 cycles. TCRdb itself ran the 5' RACE reads through MiXCR, one entry per CDR3 protein. The sample contains hundreds of thousands of distinct CDR3 sequences, approximately 53% of which appear only once. The sequenced sample was blood. The source of these receptors is a man aged 40-55 years in good health.

The chain joins TRBV28 to TRBJ2-5; the D call may be TRBD1 or TRBD2 (5 bases each). V shed 7 bases and J shed 3 bases, with 24 bases lying between them. Germline V gene data show CDR1 as MDHEN and CDR2 as SYDVKM. CDR3 size: 17 residues. CDR3 sequence reads: CASITGGSGQGKETQYF. CDR3 DNA sequence: TGTGCCAGCATTACTGGCGGCTCGGGGCAGGGTAAAGAGACCCAGTACTTC.

The CDR3 DNA sequence: TGCAGTGCTAGCCCCGCAGGGGGAGAGGTTGGCTACACCTTC. Amino acid sequence: CSASPAGGEVGYTF. V is TRBV20-1 and J is TRBJ1-2, with TRBD1 matching over 7 bases. With 3 bases clipped from V and 7 bases from J, the junction kept 11 bases outside the gene matches. The CDR3 consists of 14 residues. The germline gives CDR1 DFQATT, CDR2 SNEGSKA (reference sequence).

Notes on this clonotype: An end of the junction differs from the germline gene, which may be a read error. This chain links TRBV6-5 with TRBJ2-7; D is uncertain. Germline CDR1 and CDR2: MNHEY and SVGAGI. This CDR3 comprises 17 residues. CDR3 DNA: TGTGCCAGCAGTTACAGGCGCCCCGCGCATAGTCGGCACGAACAGTACTTC. It translates to CASSYRRPAHSRHEQYF.

The gene calls are TRBV4-3 and TRBJ1-5; D remains ambiguous. Trimming removed 0 bases from V and 5 bases from J, with 17 bases in between. The CDR3 spans 17 residues. The germline gives CDR1 LGHNA, CDR2 YSLEER. The CDR3 is CASSQDRQPPFHQPQHF. The CDR3 bases are TGCGCCAGCAGCCAAGATCGCCAACCTCCGTTCCATCAGCCCCAGCATTTT.

This clonotype was seen just once. J is TRBJ1-4 and V is TRBV19; a possible D gene is TRBD1 (6 bases). This CDR3 is built from 15 residues. V lost 5 bases and J 4 bases, leaving 14 bases between the germline ends. The germline CDR1 and CDR2 sequences are LNHDA and SQIVND (reference sequence). In nucleotides, the CDR3 is TGTGCCAGTAGTCCATCAACAGGGCGTAATGAAAAACTGTTTTTT. Amino acids: CASSPSTGRNEKLFF.

This chain connects TRBV7-2 to TRBJ2-1; perhaps TRBD1 as D (6 bases). Trimming cost V 3 bases and J 4 bases, with 13 bases left between them. CDR1 is SGHTA, CDR2 FQGNSA, per germline. The CDR3 is 15 amino acids. The CDR3 coding sequence is TGTGCCAGCAGCTTCAGGGGCGAGGTTTACAATGAGCAGTTCTTC. Translating gives CASSFRGEVYNEQFF.

The rearrangement links TRBV25-1 to TRBJ2-1; D may be TRBD1 (6 bases). V lost 3 bases and J lost 2, with 14 bases in between. CDR1 MGHDK and CDR2 SYGVNS come from the germline V gene. CDR3 length equals 16 residues. Written as DNA, the CDR3 is TGTGCCAGCAGTGAGTCCCCACAGGGACCCTACAATGAGCAGTTCTTC. This gives the protein CASSESPQGPYNEQFF.

In this sample, this clonotype turned up a few times. J is TRBJ2-4 and V is TRBV6-5; 10 nucleotides align to TRBD1. CDR1 is MNHEY, CDR2 SVGAGI, per germline. CDR3 length: 16 residues. The junction had 15 bases not matched to a gene; V was cut back by 7 bases and J by 9 bases. CDR3 sequence reads: CASINPRTGGIGIQYF. The CDR3 DNA is TGTGCCAGCATCAACCCGCGGACAGGGGGTATTGGCATTCAGTACTTC.

The chain has TRBV28 and TRBJ2-6; D gene uncertain. V shed 5 bases and J shed 3 bases, with 8 bases lying between them. This CDR3 has 14 amino acids. Germline CDR1 MDHEN, CDR2 SYDVKM. CDR3 loop: CASSRNFGANVLTF. As DNA, the CDR3 is TGTGCCAGCAGTAGGAATTTTGGGGCCAACGTCCTGACTTTC.

The chain employs TRBV24-1 and TRBJ2-6; possibly TRBD1 for D (7 bases). The V and J ends lost 3 bases and 3 bases respectively, with 20 bases between them. The CDR3 runs 19 residues. Germline CDR1 and CDR2: KGHDR and SFDVKD. The chain's CDR3 is CATSDVLVEGAFGANVLTF. The CDR3 nucleotides read TGTGCCACCAGTGATGTGTTGGTGGAGGGGGCTTTTGGGGCCAACGTCCTGACTTTC.

The V gene is TRBV29-1, the J gene TRBJ1-5; perhaps TRBD1 as D (6 bases). The CDR3 runs 13 residues. CDR1 and CDR2 (germline): SQVTM, ANQGSEA. V lost 6 bases and J 5 bases, leaving 14 bases between the germline ends. CDR3 sequence (DNA): TGCAGCGTCGGAACAGGGTCCCATCAGCCCCAGCATTTT. Protein product: CSVGTGSHQPQHF.

The gene calls are TRBV3-1 and TRBJ1-2; D might be TRBD1 (6 bases). The CDR3 has 13 residues. Deletions cut 8 bases from V and 0 bases from J, with 10 bases between. Germline assignment: CDR1 LGHDT and CDR2 YNNKEL (reference sequence). CDR3 in amino acids: CASGGRPNYGYTF. The CDR3 DNA follows: TGTGCCAGCGGGGGCCGCCCTAACTATGGCTACACCTTC.

This clonotype was counted only a few times. The rearrangement links TRBV15 to TRBJ2-7; D possibly corresponds to TRBD1 (5 bases). CDR1 is LNHNV and CDR2 is YYDKDF in the germline V gene (reference sequence). The CDR3 is 14 amino acids. Trimming pared 6 bases from V and 0 bases from J, leaving 12 bases between. CDR3 in amino acids: CATRPETVSYEQYF. The CDR3 nucleotides are TGTGCCACCAGACCTGAGACAGTCTCCTACGAGCAGTACTTC.

The V call is TRBV4-3, the J call TRBJ2-3; D is unclear. The V gene's germline CDR1 is LGHNA and CDR2 YSLEER. V dropped 5 bases and J dropped 6 bases, with 18 bases sitting between them. CDR3 length: 15 amino acids. The CDR3 region has the DNA TGCGCCAGCAGCTTAAACGGATACCCGTCCGATACGCAGTATTTT. Amino acid sequence: CASSLNGYPSDTQYF.

This rearrangement joins TRBV2 to TRBJ1-1; possible D gene TRBD1, 6 bases. Germline V CDR1 and CDR2: SNHLY, FYNNEI. V gave up 5 bases and J gave up 7 bases, with 17 bases separating them. The CDR3 spans 14 residues. The chain's CDR3 is CASSWAGTSNEAFF. CDR3 in DNA: TGTGCCAGCAGTTGGGCAGGGACATCGAATGAAGCTTTCTTT.

The chain uses TRBV3-1 and TRBJ2-1, with 9 bases matching TRBD2. CDR3 size: 17 residues. The junction had 7 bases not matched to a gene; V was cut back by 0 bases and J by 4 bases. From germline, CDR1 is LGHDT and CDR2 YNNKEL (reference sequence). The DNA of the CDR3 is TGTGCCAGCAGCCAAGATTCGAGACTAGCGGCTTACAATGAGCAGTTCTTC. Translated: CASSQDSRLAAYNEQFF.

The CDR3: CSGTGQGSTGELFF. The DNA of the CDR3 is TGCAGCGGGACGGGACAGGGTAGCACCGGGGAGCTGTTTTTT. The chain uses TRBV29-1 and TRBJ2-2; TRBD1 matches at 9 bases. CDR1 is SQVTM and CDR2 is ANQGSEA in the germline V gene. Germline trimming cut 7 bases from V and 4 bases from J; bases unmatched to any gene: 7. This CDR3 is 14 amino acids long.

V usage is TRBV12-3 or TRBV12-4 and J usage is TRBJ2-5, with 7 bases that match TRBD2. CDR3 length: 14 residues. J was trimmed by 3 bases and V by 6 bases; bases with no gene match: 7. CDR3 DNA: TGTGCCAGCAGCCGGGGGAGGGGAGAAGAGACCCAGTACTTC. It encodes CASSRGRGEETQYF.

This clonotype was recorded a few times. CDR3 residues: CASSHATGDLAKNIQYF. CDR3 DNA: TGTGCCAGCAGCCACGCAACAGGGGATCTAGCCAAAAACATTCAGTACTTC. The gene calls are TRBV14 and TRBJ2-4; TRBD1 matches at 7 bases. V shed 3 bases and J 0 bases; nucleotides not matched to a gene: 8. CDR3 size: 17 residues. CDR1 is SGHDN and CDR2 is FVKESK in the germline V gene.

In this sample, this clonotype turned up a few times. V is TRBV5-1 and J is TRBJ2-5, with D unresolved. CDR3 size: 14 residues. V was clipped by 0 bases and J by 4 bases, with 10 bases between them. The germline gives CDR1 SGHRS, CDR2 YFSETQ. As DNA, the CDR3 is TGCGCCAGCAGCTTGGAGGCAGTTTTAGAGACCCAGTACTTC. It translates to CASSLEAVLETQYF.

Ten or more counts support this clonotype. V and J are TRBV12-3 or TRBV12-4 and TRBJ2-7; weak D call: TRBD2 (5 bases). This CDR3 is built from 15 residues. The ends were cut back, 3 bases at V and 3 bases at J, with 15 bases in the middle. This CDR3 is CASSFGSSRHYEQYF. CDR3 nucleotide sequence: TGTGCCAGCAGTTTCGGGTCTAGCAGACACTACGAGCAGTACTTC.

This chain joins TRBV20-1 and TRBJ2-1, with 9 bases that match TRBD2. The V gene's germline CDR1 is DFQATT and CDR2 SNEGSKA (reference sequence). J gave up 8 bases and V 2 bases, and 10 bases lay outside the gene matches. This CDR3 is 15 amino acids long. DNA of the CDR3: TGCAGTGCTAGACGTCTAGCGGGGACGGGAGATGAGCAGTTCTTC. As protein: CSARRLAGTGDEQFF.

The V gene is TRBV7-2, the J gene TRBJ2-3; maybe TRBD2 (7 bases). V was trimmed by 6 bases and J by 3 bases, leaving 19 bases between them. Germline V CDR1 and CDR2: SGHTA, FQGNSA. CDR3 size: 16 residues. This CDR3 is CASRGGANAPTDTQYF. The CDR3 nucleotides read TGTGCCAGCAGGGGGGGGGCTAACGCCCCGACAGATACGCAGTATTTT.

The V call is TRBV20-1, the J call TRBJ2-1; 10 positions agree with TRBD2. The CDR3 covers 15 residues. Per the germline V gene, CDR1 is DFQATT and CDR2 is SNEGSKA (reference sequence). V was pared by 1 base and J by 7 bases, with 7 bases of the junction left unmatched. The CDR3 nucleotides read TGCAGTGCTAGAGGGGGAAGCGGGGGGGTAAATGAGCAGTTCTTC. Residues: CSARGGSGGVNEQFF.

This clonotype was observed a handful of times. This chain links TRBV20-1 with TRBJ2-4, with D possibly matching TRBD2 (5 bases). V lost 6 bases, J lost 0 bases, and 12 bases lay in between. The CDR3 is made up of 14 amino acids. The germline CDR1 and CDR2 sequences are DFQATT and SNEGSKA (reference sequence). The CDR3, as DNA: TGCAGTGCGGGCGCGGACTTAGCCAAAAACATTCAGTACTTC. Its translation is CSAGADLAKNIQYF.

This clonotype showed up just a few times. The chain links TRBV14 to TRBJ2-3; the D gene is possibly TRBD2 (5 bases). CDR1 is SGHDN, CDR2 FVKESK, per germline. With 0 bases removed from V and 8 bases from J, the gap between germline ends came to 6 bases. The CDR3 is 12 amino acids. In DNA form, the CDR3 reads TGTGCCAGCAGCCAAGATCGGGGTACGCAGTATTTT. Residues: CASSQDRGTQYF.

This rearrangement joins TRBV7-2 to TRBJ2-5; possibly TRBD1 for D (5 bases). CDR3 length equals 15 residues. CDR1 SGHTA and CDR2 FQGNSA come from the germline V gene. Trimming took off 2 bases at V and 5 bases at J, with 15 bases between the two ends. CDR3 sequence (DNA): TGTGCCAGCAGCTTAATAGTGACAGCCGGTGAGACCCAGTACTTC. It specifies CASSLIVTAGETQYF.

The V call is TRBV5-4, the J call TRBJ2-1; 7 positions agree with TRBD2. J lost 10 bases, V lost 4 bases, and 5 bases had no gene match. Germline V gene lookup returns CDR1 SGHNT and CDR2 YYREEE (reference sequence). The CDR3 contains 12 residues. The DNA of the CDR3 is TGTGCCAGCAGCGACGTGGGACTAGAGCAGTTCTTC. Encoded protein: CASSDVGLEQFF. Using reference TRBV5-4 and TRBJ2-1 for the parts outside the CDR3, the full variable domain is ETGVTQSPTHLIKTRGQQVTLRCSSQSGHNTVSWYQQALGQGPQFIFQYYREEENGRGNFPPRFSGLQFPNYSSELNVNALELDDSALYLCASSDVGLEQFFGPGTRLTVL.